The 9 T cell receptor beta chains in this list originate from one sample, sequenced in a study of Ad26.COV2.S vaccination and SARS-CoV-2 variants. Treatment: some 19 received Ad26.COV2.S at low or high dose, single or two shots; roughly 5 received placebo; per-sample allocation not given. At day 63 after the first vaccine or placebo injection, samples were drawn. The table came from immunoSEQ multiplex PCR; TCRdb's copy has only in-frame clones and leaves some out. There are about 350,000 clones in the sample; about 87% occur only once, and around 5.8% lies in the top ten. The sample in question was peripheral blood, obtained in a trial of Ad26.COV2.S vaccine versus placebo. The receptors were gathered from a person aged 18-60 years who received the Ad26.COV2.S COVID-19 vaccine or a placebo.

The rearrangement links TRBV30 to TRBJ2-7; TRBD1 matches 7 bases. There are 14 residues in the CDR3. The V gene end was trimmed by 4 bases and the J gene end by 5 bases; junction bases not matched to a gene: 11. Germline V CDR1 and CDR2: GTSNPN, SVGIG (reference sequence). The chain's CDR3 is CAWTPDRLFHEQYF. The CDR3 DNA sequence: TGTGCCTGGACCCCGGACAGGTTATTCCACGAGCAGTACTTC. Using reference TRBV30 and TRBJ2-7 for the parts outside the CDR3, the full variable domain is SQTIHQWPATLVQPVGSPLSLECTVEGTSNPNLYWYRQAAGRGLQLLFYSVGIGQISSEVPQNLSASRPQDRQFILSSKKLLLSDSGFYLCAWTPDRLFHEQYFGPGTRLTVT.

The chain uses TRBV2 and TRBJ2-1, with 8 nucleotides matching TRBD1. This CDR3 contains 14 residues. In germline, CDR1 is SNHLY, CDR2 FYNNEI. Germline trimming cut 4 bases from V and 4 bases from J; bases unmatched to any gene: 3. The CDR3 DNA reads TGTGCCAGCAGTGCAGGACAGGGATACAATGAGCAGTTCTTC. Translation: CASSAGQGYNEQFF.

The chain has TRBV29-1 and TRBJ2-1, with TRBD1 matching 7 bases. Germline CDR1 is SQVTM and CDR2 is ANQGSEA. The J segment lost 3 bases and the V segment lost 6 bases, leaving 5 bases of the junction unmatched. This CDR3 is built from 13 residues. The CDR3 region is CSVDGTDYNEQFF. Here the CDR3 DNA reads TGCAGCGTGGATGGGACAGACTACAATGAGCAGTTCTTC.

J is TRBJ2-3 and V is TRBV19; a weak D match, TRBD2 (6 bases). CDR3 length: 15 residues. The V gene's germline CDR1 is LNHDA and CDR2 SQIVND (reference sequence). The V end lost 1 base, the J end lost 1 base, and 9 bases lay between the germline ends. CDR3 DNA: TGTGCCAGTAGTATAGGCTGGGAGGGCACAGATACGCAGTATTTT. Residues: CASSIGWEGTDTQYF.

The J gene is TRBJ2-5, the V gene TRBV28, with 13 positions matching TRBD2. V trimming: 6 bases; J trimming: 6 bases; junction bases outside the gene matches: 19. CDR1 and CDR2 from the germline V gene are MDHEN and SYDVKM. The CDR3 totals 19 residues. CDR3 amino acids: CASSLTPGTSGALVKTQYF. In DNA, the CDR3 is TGTGCCAGCAGCCTAACTCCCGGGACTAGCGGGGCCCTAGTAAAGACCCAGTACTTC.

This chain links TRBV5-1 with TRBJ1-1; a possible D gene is TRBD1 (5 bases). Trimming took 2 bases from V and 3 from J, leaving 11 bases between them. Germline V lookup: CDR1 SGHRS, CDR2 YFSETQ. The CDR3 has 14 amino acids. The CDR3 spells CASSFGGLDTEAFF. In DNA, the CDR3 is TGCGCCAGCAGCTTCGGGGGTTTGGACACTGAAGCTTTCTTT.

This clone was seen only a few times. Here the CDR3 reads CSVILSNTEAFF. CDR3 sequence (DNA): TGCAGCGTTATTTTGTCGAACACTGAAGCTTTCTTT. V and J are TRBV29-1 and TRBJ1-1; D remains unclear. Per the germline V gene, CDR1 is SQVTM and CDR2 is ANQGSEA. The CDR3 spans 12 residues. Trimming left V 5 bases short and J 1 base short, with 8 bases between.

The chain uses TRBV4-1 and TRBJ2-5; 8 nucleotides agree with TRBD2. V lost 1 base and J lost 5; bases outside the gene matches: 9. CDR1 MGHRA and CDR2 YSYEKL come from the germline V gene. The CDR3 has 16 residues. The CDR3 DNA is TGCGCCAGCAGCCAAGCCTACGCGGGGGGAGAGGAGACCCAGTACTTC. Translating gives CASSQAYAGGEETQYF.

A single count supports this clone. This rearrangement joins TRBV7-6 to TRBJ1-1; D is ambiguous. This CDR3 is 13 amino acids long. V dropped 2 bases and J dropped 8 bases, with 12 bases sitting between them. The germline V gene has CDR1 SGHVS and CDR2 FNYEAQ. CDR3 coding DNA: TGTGCCAGCAGCTTAAACGAGGTAGGAGAAGCTTTCTTT. Its translation: CASSLNEVGEAFF.